This entry lists 21 T cell receptor beta chains sequenced from one sample in a study of blood T cell repertoires in COVID-19. Generated by immunoSEQ multiplex PCR, the TCRdb table keeps only in-frame clones and is missing some. Of approximately 190,000 clones in the sample, around nine tenths were seen once. Sample: peripheral blood. The source is a man aged 45-65 years with acute or convalescent COVID-19.

This rearrangement joins TRBV10-3 to TRBJ2-3; 12 bases line up with TRBD2. This CDR3 region has 20 residues. Germline loops: CDR1 ENHRY, CDR2 SYGVKD. The V and J ends lost 0 bases and 0 bases, in that order; junction bases with no gene match: 10. CDR3 region: CAISESASGGGPGSTDTQYF. For the CDR3, the DNA is TGTGCCATCAGTGAGTCGGCTAGCGGGGGGGGCCCCGGTAGCACAGATACGCAGTATTTT.

The V and J genes are TRBV5-1 and TRBJ1-5; D is possibly TRBD1 (6 bases). The germline gives CDR1 SGHRS, CDR2 YFSETQ. The CDR3 is made up of 16 amino acids. V gave up 2 bases and J gave up 9 bases, with 21 bases separating them. As DNA, the CDR3 is TGCGCCAGCAGCTTAAACGCTGGACAGAGTGGTGGGCCCCAGCATTTT. Translating it yields CASSLNAGQSGGPQHF.

V usage is TRBV11-2 and J usage is TRBJ2-1; D is unresolved. Trimming removed 1 base from V and 5 bases from J, with 6 bases in between. This CDR3 spans 13 amino acids. From germline, CDR1 is SGHAT and CDR2 FQNNGV. CDR3 nucleotides: TGTGCCAGCAGCTTAGCCCGGGACAATGAGCAGTTCTTC. This gives the protein CASSLARDNEQFF.

The gene calls are TRBV15 and TRBJ2-3; 9 bases line up with TRBD1. This CDR3 comprises 15 residues. Trimming cost V 1 base and J 2 bases; bases outside gene matches: 1. Germline assignment: CDR1 LNHNV and CDR2 YYDKDF (reference sequence). The CDR3 DNA reads as TGTGCCACCAGCAGAGGACAGGGGGACACAGATACGCAGTATTTT. Translation gives CATSRGQGDTDTQYF.

The V call is TRBV4-1, the J call TRBJ2-1, with 12 bases fitting TRBD2. The V segment lost 2 bases and the J segment 4 bases; nucleotides outside the gene matches: 21. CDR1 is MGHRA, CDR2 YSYEKL, per germline. This CDR3 contains 22 residues. The CDR3 spells CASSQILFPRPSGRDSYNEQFF. CDR3 nucleotide sequence: TGCGCCAGCAGCCAAATCCTTTTTCCCCGTCCTAGCGGGAGGGACTCATACAATGAGCAGTTCTTC.

The V gene is TRBV21-1, the J gene TRBJ1-2; the table's D call TRBD1 went unverified against the DNA. TRBV21-1 corresponds to a pseudogene. The CDR3 loop spans 16 amino acids. The CDR3 DNA reads TGTGCCAGCAGCCCCTACAAAGGACAGTCTTCTTATGGCTACACCTTC. It codes for CASSPYKGQSSYGYTF.

This sequence joins TRBV7-6 and TRBJ2-3, with 7 bases fitting TRBD1. Per germline, CDR1 SGHVS and CDR2 FNYEAQ. Trimming cost V 4 bases and J 4 bases; bases outside gene matches: 8. This CDR3 is 15 amino acids long. The CDR3 here is CASSSQGVTADTQYF. The CDR3 DNA follows: TGTGCCAGCAGCTCCCAGGGGGTTACTGCAGATACGCAGTATTTT.

The chain has TRBV6-5 and TRBJ1-5; D ambiguous. Per germline, CDR1 MNHEY and CDR2 SVGAGI. Trimming took off 5 bases at V and 7 bases at J, with 9 bases between the two ends. The CDR3 length is 12 residues. The CDR3: CASSIDLQPQHF. CDR3 coding DNA: TGTGCCAGCAGTATAGACTTGCAGCCCCAGCATTTT.

The chain has TRBV27 and TRBJ2-1, with TRBD1 matching 8 bases. Germline trimming cut 0 bases from V and 5 bases from J; bases unmatched to any gene: 3. Germline assignment: CDR1 MNHEY and CDR2 SMNVEV (reference sequence). The CDR3 spans 15 residues. The CDR3 region is CASSLSRTGNNEQFF. The CDR3 nucleotides are TGTGCCAGCAGTTTATCGCGGACAGGGAACAATGAGCAGTTCTTC.

This chain links TRBV30 with TRBJ2-7, with D tentatively TRBD1 (6 bases). The germline V gene encodes CDR1 GTSNPN and CDR2 SVGIG (reference sequence). This CDR3 has 11 residues. The CDR3 region is CAGQTHYEQYF. The DNA of the CDR3 is TGTGCAGGACAGACCCACTACGAGCAGTACTTC.

The gene calls are TRBV5-4 and TRBJ2-3, with 8 bases lining up with TRBD1. V dropped 4 bases and J dropped 11; count of bases not matched to a gene: 15. Germline CDR1 is SGHNT and CDR2 is YYREEE (reference sequence). The CDR3 has 15 amino acids. The CDR3 bases are TGTGCCAGCAGCACCGGCGCGGACAGCACAGGGGGGCAGTATTTT. Translating gives CASSTGADSTGGQYF.

The CDR3 nucleotides are TGTGCCAGCAGCTTAAGGGCAGGGGCGCAGAATGAGCAGTTCTTC. Translated: CASSLRAGAQNEQFF. This chain links TRBV7-9 with TRBJ2-1, with D possibly TRBD1 on 6 matching bases. The CDR3 is 15 amino acids. Trimming shortened V by 2 bases and J by 7 bases, and 15 bases separated the two germline ends. CDR1 and CDR2 (germline): SEHNR, FQNEAQ (reference sequence).

A single count supports this clone. The CDR3 DNA reads as TGTGCCAGCAGTGAAGGTCAGGTATACAATGAGCAGTTCTTC. Translating gives CASSEGQVYNEQFF. V usage is TRBV6-1 and J usage is TRBJ2-1; D uncertain. The germline V gene encodes CDR1 MNHNS and CDR2 SASEGT. The CDR3 runs 14 residues. V shed 1 base and J shed 4 bases, with 8 bases lying between them.

The rearrangement links TRBV7-9 to TRBJ1-1; 10 bases agree with TRBD1. This CDR3 region has 15 residues. The V gene end was trimmed by 6 bases and the J gene end by 3 bases; junction bases not matched to a gene: 7. Per the germline V gene, CDR1 is SEHNR and CDR2 is FQNEAQ (reference sequence). This CDR3 is CASRDRGFVDTEAFF. The CDR3 coding sequence is TGTGCCAGCAGGGACAGGGGGTTTGTGGACACTGAAGCTTTCTTT.

This rearrangement joins TRBV30 to TRBJ2-3; 9 bases match TRBD2. Germline CDR1 reads GTSNPN; CDR2 reads SVGIG (reference sequence). After removal of 1 base from V and 2 bases from J, the junction contained 7 bases not matched to a gene. The CDR3 sequence is 16 residues long. The CDR3 sequence: CAWSGGGALNTDTQYF. The CDR3 coding sequence is TGTGCCTGGAGTGGCGGGGGGGCCCTAAACACAGATACGCAGTATTTT.

This chain connects TRBV19 to TRBJ2-3; weak D call: TRBD1 (5 bases). Germline V lookup: CDR1 LNHDA, CDR2 SQIVND (reference sequence). Trimming removed 5 bases at V and 2 bases at J, with 11 bases between. The CDR3 loop spans 14 amino acids. This chain's CDR3 is CASSADRNTDTQYF. As DNA, the CDR3 is TGTGCCAGTAGTGCCGACAGAAACACAGATACGCAGTATTTT.

In its sample, this clone was seen a few times. J is TRBJ1-5 and V is TRBV7-2; a weak D match, TRBD1 (5 bases). Germline values: CDR1 SGHTA, CDR2 FQGNSA. CDR3 length: 17 residues. Trimming cost V 2 bases and J 2 bases, with 16 bases left between them. The CDR3 spells CASSLNQGSFGNQPQHF. CDR3 bases: TGTGCCAGCAGCTTAAACCAGGGAAGCTTTGGCAATCAGCCCCAGCATTTT.

This clone was detected a few times. This chain uses TRBV27 with TRBJ2-7; TRBD1 aligns across 9 bases. This CDR3 has 15 residues. The germline V gene has CDR1 MNHEY and CDR2 SMNVEV (reference sequence). The trim removed 5 bases at V and 8 bases at J, leaving 13 bases unmatched. The CDR3 nucleotides read TGTGCCAGCAGTCCCCTCCGGGACAGGGAGACCCAGCAGTACGTC. Translation gives CASSPLRDRETQQYV.

V gene TRBV9 combines with J gene TRBJ2-1, with TRBD2 as a possible D gene (6 bases). CDR3 length equals 15 residues. Per the germline V gene, CDR1 is SGDLS and CDR2 is YYNGEE. V was cut by 0 bases and J by 4 bases, with 11 bases left in between. CDR3 sequence reads: CASSVATSGYNEQFF. CDR3 nucleotide sequence: TGTGCCAGCAGCGTAGCTACGAGCGGGTACAATGAGCAGTTCTTC.

This chain connects TRBV10-3 to TRBJ2-5; 10 bases line up with TRBD2. Germline V lookup: CDR1 ENHRY, CDR2 SYGVKD. The CDR3 consists of 18 residues. V was pared by 5 bases and J by 5 bases, with 17 bases of the junction left unmatched. Here the CDR3 reads CAISRAAAVAGGWETQYF. CDR3 in DNA: TGTGCCATCAGTCGGGCCGCGGCGGTAGCGGGGGGTTGGGAGACCCAGTACTTC.

The genes are TRBV3-1 (or the pseudogene TRBV3-2) and TRBJ2-7; D might be TRBD1 (6 bases). The germline CDR1 and CDR2 sequences are LGHDT and YNNKEL (reference sequence). The CDR3 is made up of 13 amino acids. The ends were cut back, 3 bases at V and 3 bases at J, with 9 bases in the middle. The CDR3 spells CASSQGTFYEQYV. The DNA for the CDR3 is TGTGCCAGCAGCCAGGGGACATTCTACGAGCAGTACGTC.